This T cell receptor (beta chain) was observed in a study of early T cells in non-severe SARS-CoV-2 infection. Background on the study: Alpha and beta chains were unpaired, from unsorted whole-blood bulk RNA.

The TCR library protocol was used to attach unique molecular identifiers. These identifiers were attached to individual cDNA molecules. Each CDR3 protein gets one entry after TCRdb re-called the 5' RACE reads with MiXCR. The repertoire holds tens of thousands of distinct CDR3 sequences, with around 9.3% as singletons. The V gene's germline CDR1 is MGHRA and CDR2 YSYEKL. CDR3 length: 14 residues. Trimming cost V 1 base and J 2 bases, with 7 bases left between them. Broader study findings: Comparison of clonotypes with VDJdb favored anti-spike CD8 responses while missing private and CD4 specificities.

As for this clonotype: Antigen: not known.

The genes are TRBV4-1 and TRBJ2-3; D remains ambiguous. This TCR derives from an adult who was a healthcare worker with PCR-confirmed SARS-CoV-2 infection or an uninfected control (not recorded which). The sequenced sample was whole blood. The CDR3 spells CASSQVVLTDTQYF. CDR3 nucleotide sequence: TGCGCCAGCAGCCAAGTAGTCCTCACAGATACGCAGTATTTT.